This is a list of T cell receptor beta chains from one sample in a study of blood T cell repertoires in COVID-19. Profiling relied on immunoSEQ multiplex PCR, and the TCRdb table lists in-frame clones only, not all of them. This sample yields hundreds of thousands of clones, of which roughly 90% are seen a single time; roughly 2.6% belongs to the top ten. Material: PBMCs or T cells enriched from blood (not recorded which). Receptor source: a man aged 55 to 70 who had recovered from COVID-19. CDR3s include the opening cysteine and the closing phenylalanine or tryptophan. D genes are given only for firm matches. Clone sizes are given selectively: once, few, many, or a class where the clone is expanded.

J gene: TRBJ1-1
D gene: .
V gene: TRBV6-5
clone size: .
CDR3 protein: CASRPRERRNTEAFF
CDR3 DNA: TGTGCCAGCAGACCCAGGGAAAGGCGCAACACTGAAGCTTTCTTT

J gene: TRBJ2-7
D gene: TRBD2
V gene: TRBV23-1
clone size: .
CDR3 protein: CASSHPLAGDRHWEQYF
CDR3 DNA: TGCGCCAGCAGTCACCCACTAGCGGGAGACCGGCATTGGGAGCAGTACTTC

J gene: TRBJ1-5
D gene: TRBD1
V gene: TRBV4-1
clone size: once
CDR3 protein: CASSQTGVGPQHF
CDR3 DNA: TGCGCCAGCAGCCAGACAGGGGTAGGGCCCCAGCATTTT

J gene: TRBJ2-3
D gene: TRBD2
V gene: TRBV10-2
clone size: .
CDR3 protein: CASRRGVTDTQYF
CDR3 DNA: TGCGCCAGCAGGCGGGGGGTCACAGATACGCAGTATTTT

J gene: TRBJ2-7
D gene: .
V gene: TRBV9
clone size: .
CDR3 protein: CASSVGGEDSYEQYF
CDR3 DNA: TGTGCCAGCAGCGTAGGTGGGGAGGACTCCTACGAGCAGTACTTC

J gene: TRBJ2-5
D gene: TRBD2
V gene: TRBV4-2
clone size: .
CDR3 protein: CASSQAQREGETQYF
CDR3 DNA: TGTGCCAGCAGCCAAGCCCAACGGGAGGGGGAGACCCAGTACTTC

J gene: TRBJ2-7
D gene: TRBD1
V gene: TRBV19
clone size: .
CDR3 protein: CASRPGTGGQDEQYF
CDR3 DNA: TGTGCCAGTAGACCCGGGACAGGGGGCCAGGACGAGCAGTACTTC

J gene: TRBJ2-7
D gene: TRBD1
V gene: TRBV6-5
clone size: .
CDR3 protein: CASSSQGADAEQYF
CDR3 DNA: TGTGCCAGCAGTTCACAGGGGGCGGATGCCGAGCAGTACTTC

J gene: TRBJ2-1
D gene: TRBD2
V gene: TRBV9
clone size: .
CDR3 protein: CASSLRGTSGFSSYNEQFF
CDR3 DNA: TGTGCCAGCAGCCTCCGCGGGACTAGCGGGTTTAGCTCCTACAATGAGCAGTTCTTC

J gene: TRBJ2-1
D gene: TRBD2
V gene: TRBV30
clone size: .
CDR3 protein: CAWSVRTSGNNEQFF
CDR3 DNA: TGTGCCTGGAGTGTACGGACTAGCGGTAACAATGAGCAGTTCTTC

J gene: TRBJ2-1
D gene: TRBD2
V gene: TRBV2
clone size: .
CDR3 protein: CASTSGLAGGLRNEQFF
CDR3 DNA: TGTGCCAGCACCTCCGGACTAGCGGGGGGGCTGAGAAATGAGCAGTTCTTC

J gene: TRBJ1-2
D gene: .
V gene: TRBV6-5
clone size: once
CDR3 protein: CASSSWDGAAHGYTF
CDR3 DNA: TGTGCCAGCAGTTCCTGGGATGGGGCAGCACATGGCTACACCTTC

J gene: TRBJ2-7
D gene: .
V gene: TRBV12-3/TRBV12-4
clone size: .
CDR3 protein: CASSFLQSSPYF
CDR3 DNA: TGTGCCAGCAGTTTTTTGCAATCAAGCCCGTACTTC

J gene: TRBJ2-7
D gene: .
V gene: TRBV5-6
clone size: .
CDR3 protein: CASSLERTYEQYF
CDR3 DNA: TGTGCCAGCAGCTTAGAGAGAACCTACGAGCAGTACTTC

J gene: TRBJ1-3
D gene: TRBD1
V gene: TRBV4-2
clone size: .
CDR3 protein: CASSRGQANSGNTIYF
CDR3 DNA: TGTGCCAGCAGCCGGGGACAGGCGAACTCTGGAAACACCATATATTTT

J gene: TRBJ1-6
D gene: .
V gene: TRBV4-1
clone size: many
CDR3 protein: CASSQDRTTYNSPLHF
CDR3 DNA: TGCGCCAGCAGCCAAGACAGGACAACCTATAATTCACCCCTCCACTTT

J gene: TRBJ1-5
D gene: .
V gene: TRBV3-1/TRBV3-2
clone size: .
CDR3 protein: CASSPGIDQPQHF
CDR3 DNA: TGTGCCAGCAGCCCAGGGATCGATCAGCCCCAGCATTTT

J gene: TRBJ1-6
D gene: .
V gene: TRBV6-4
clone size: .
CDR3 protein: CASSSGKLNSPLHF
CDR3 DNA: TGTGCCAGCAGTTCTGGTAAACTTAATTCACCCCTCCACTTT

J gene: TRBJ2-1
D gene: .
V gene: TRBV7-9
clone size: .
CDR3 protein: CASSLSGDEQFF
CDR3 DNA: TGTGCCAGCAGCTTATCCGGGGATGAGCAGTTCTTC

J gene: TRBJ2-1
D gene: .
V gene: TRBV11-2
clone size: .
CDR3 protein: CASSLVSSYNEQFF
CDR3 DNA: TGTGCCAGCAGCTTAGTTAGCTCCTACAATGAGCAGTTCTTC

J gene: TRBJ1-3
D gene: TRBD1
V gene: TRBV5-1
clone size: .
CDR3 protein: CASSLDRGQTENTIYF
CDR3 DNA: TGCGCCAGCAGCTTGGATCGGGGACAGACCGAAAACACCATATATTTT

J gene: TRBJ2-1
D gene: TRBD2
V gene: TRBV9
clone size: .
CDR3 protein: CASSVGASGGATYNEQFF
CDR3 DNA: TGTGCCAGCAGCGTAGGGGCTAGCGGGGGGGCCACCTACAATGAGCAGTTCTTC

J gene: TRBJ2-2
D gene: TRBD2
V gene: TRBV5-4
clone size: .
CDR3 protein: CASSLGLAGNTGELFF
CDR3 DNA: TGTGCCAGCAGCTTGGGACTAGCGGGAAACACCGGGGAGCTGTTTTTT

J gene: TRBJ1-1
D gene: TRBD1
V gene: TRBV4-3
clone size: .
CDR3 protein: CASSQGTGTGVINTEAFF
CDR3 DNA: TGCGCCAGCAGCCAGGGAACCGGGACAGGGGTGATCAACACTGAAGCTTTCTTT

J gene: TRBJ2-7
D gene: .
V gene: TRBV7-9
clone size: .
CDR3 protein: CASSLPDSYEQYF
CDR3 DNA: TGTGCCAGCAGCCTACCTGACTCCTACGAGCAGTACTTC

J gene: TRBJ1-3
D gene: TRBD1
V gene: TRBV5-4
clone size: .
CDR3 protein: CASSLEPGQPYLSGNTIYF
CDR3 DNA: TGTGCCAGCAGCTTAGAGCCGGGACAGCCGTACCTCTCTGGAAACACCATATATTTT

J gene: TRBJ1-2
D gene: .
V gene: TRBV6-5
clone size: few
CDR3 protein: CASRQSYGYTF
CDR3 DNA: TGTGCCAGCCGACAGAGCTATGGCTACACCTTC

J gene: TRBJ1-1
D gene: .
V gene: TRBV18
clone size: .
CDR3 protein: CASSRQRNTEAFF
CDR3 DNA: TGTGCCAGCTCACGACAGCGGAACACTGAAGCTTTCTTT

J gene: TRBJ1-1
D gene: .
V gene: TRBV12-3/TRBV12-4
clone size: .
CDR3 protein: CASSRATFTEAFF
CDR3 DNA: TGTGCCAGCAGCCGCGCCACGTTCACTGAAGCTTTCTTT

J gene: TRBJ1-2
D gene: TRBD1
V gene: TRBV4-1
clone size: few
CDR3 protein: CASSQTGQGNYGYTF
CDR3 DNA: TGCGCCAGCAGCCAAACCGGACAGGGGAACTATGGCTACACCTTC

J gene: TRBJ2-7
D gene: .
V gene: TRBV4-1
clone size: .
CDR3 protein: CASSQGGGEQYF
CDR3 DNA: TGCGCCAGCAGCCAAGGGGGCGGCGAGCAGTACTTC

J gene: TRBJ1-1
D gene: .
V gene: TRBV29-1
clone size: .
CDR3 protein: CSFRFNTEAFF
CDR3 DNA: TGCAGCTTCCGTTTCAACACTGAAGCTTTCTTT

J gene: TRBJ1-6
D gene: TRBD1
V gene: TRBV19
clone size: .
CDR3 protein: CASSRQGTGGRIGSPLHF
CDR3 DNA: TGTGCCAGTAGCCGTCAAGGGACAGGGGGCAGGATTGGGTCACCCCTCCACTTT

J gene: TRBJ1-2
D gene: .
V gene: TRBV10-3
clone size: .
CDR3 protein: CAISEQGTNYGYTF
CDR3 DNA: TGTGCCATCAGTGAGCAGGGGACCAACTATGGCTACACCTTC

J gene: TRBJ1-1
D gene: TRBD1
V gene: TRBV12-3/TRBV12-4
clone size: .
CDR3 protein: CASTLAGTGKAFF
CDR3 DNA: TGTGCCAGCACGCTAGCCGGGACAGGAAAAGCTTTCTTT

J gene: TRBJ1-3
D gene: .
V gene: TRBV18
clone size: .
CDR3 protein: CASSPESGTGNTIYF
CDR3 DNA: TGTGCCAGCTCTCCAGAGTCAGGGACTGGAAACACCATATATTTT

J gene: TRBJ1-1
D gene: .
V gene: TRBV12-3/TRBV12-4
clone size: .
CDR3 protein: CASTAGTSPAFF
CDR3 DNA: TGTGCCAGCACCGCAGGGACAAGCCCAGCTTTCTTT

J gene: TRBJ2-5
D gene: .
V gene: TRBV7-9
clone size: .
CDR3 protein: CASSSSQRAIYQETQYF
CDR3 DNA: TGTGCCAGCAGCTCCTCCCAGCGGGCTATTTACCAAGAGACCCAGTACTTC

J gene: TRBJ2-7
D gene: .
V gene: TRBV2
clone size: .
CDR3 protein: CASSEAIQGYEQYF
CDR3 DNA: TGTGCCAGCAGTGAAGCAATACAGGGTTACGAGCAGTACTTC

J gene: TRBJ1-5
D gene: .
V gene: TRBV14
clone size: .
CDR3 protein: CATKPGRDNQPQHF
CDR3 DNA: TGTGCCACCAAGCCCGGGAGGGACAATCAGCCCCAGCATTTT

J gene: TRBJ1-2
D gene: .
V gene: TRBV27
clone size: .
CDR3 protein: CASSLFGSANYGYTF
CDR3 DNA: TGTGCCAGCAGTTTATTCGGCAGCGCTAACTATGGCTACACCTTC

J gene: TRBJ2-1
D gene: .
V gene: TRBV28
clone size: .
CDR3 protein: CASSRYNEQFF
CDR3 DNA: TGTGCCAGCAGCAGATACAATGAGCAGTTCTTC

J gene: TRBJ1-5
D gene: .
V gene: TRBV19
clone size: .
CDR3 protein: CASGTGYDNQPQHF
CDR3 DNA: TGTGCCAGCGGTACAGGGTACGACAATCAGCCCCAGCATTTT

J gene: TRBJ1-5
D gene: TRBD1
V gene: TRBV19
clone size: once
CDR3 protein: CASSLDRVWTGQPQHF
CDR3 DNA: TGTGCCAGTAGCCTCGACAGGGTTTGGACCGGCCAGCCCCAGCATTTT

J gene: TRBJ1-2
D gene: TRBD1
V gene: TRBV6-5
clone size: .
CDR3 protein: CASRVDRDEYGYTF
CDR3 DNA: TGTGCCAGCAGGGTGGACAGGGATGAGTATGGCTACACCTTC

J gene: TRBJ1-1
D gene: .
V gene: TRBV4-2
clone size: .
CDR3 protein: CASSQEASNAEAFF
CDR3 DNA: TGTGCCAGCAGCCAAGAAGCGTCAAACGCGGAAGCTTTCTTT

J gene: TRBJ2-1
D gene: TRBD1
V gene: TRBV2
clone size: .
CDR3 protein: CASSRDRGRDNEQFF
CDR3 DNA: TGTGCCAGCAGTAGGGACAGGGGGCGCGACAATGAGCAGTTCTTC

J gene: TRBJ1-1
D gene: TRBD1
V gene: TRBV6-5
clone size: .
CDR3 protein: CASKLTGTANTEAFF
CDR3 DNA: TGTGCCAGCAAGTTAACCGGGACAGCTAACACTGAAGCTTTCTTT

J gene: TRBJ1-2
D gene: TRBD1
V gene: TRBV18
clone size: .
CDR3 protein: CASSPRDRANYGYTF
CDR3 DNA: TGTGCCAGCTCACCACGGGACAGGGCTAACTATGGCTACACCTTC

J gene: TRBJ1-2
D gene: TRBD1
V gene: TRBV27
clone size: .
CDR3 protein: CASSHIGDRAGYGYTF
CDR3 DNA: TGTGCCAGCAGTCACATAGGGGACAGGGCAGGGTATGGCTACACCTTC

J gene: TRBJ2-7
D gene: .
V gene: TRBV24-1
clone size: .
CDR3 protein: CATSAQGNLQYF
CDR3 DNA: TGTGCCACCAGTGCCCAGGGAAACTTGCAGTACTTC

J gene: TRBJ1-5
D gene: .
V gene: TRBV3-1/TRBV3-2
clone size: .
CDR3 protein: CASSQSPQNNQPQHF
CDR3 DNA: TGTGCCAGCAGCCAATCCCCCCAGAACAATCAGCCCCAGCATTTT

J gene: TRBJ1-5
D gene: .
V gene: TRBV19
clone size: .
CDR3 protein: CASRTDNQPQHF
CDR3 DNA: TGTGCCAGCCGGACAGACAATCAGCCCCAGCATTTT

J gene: TRBJ2-7
D gene: TRBD1
V gene: TRBV6-5
clone size: .
CDR3 protein: CASSQDRGKYF
CDR3 DNA: TGTGCCAGCAGTCAGGACAGGGGGAAGTACTTC

J gene: TRBJ2-3
D gene: .
V gene: TRBV21-1
clone size: .
CDR3 protein: CASLDRQGTDTQYF
CDR3 DNA: TGTGCCAGCCTCGACCGGCAGGGCACAGATACGCAGTATTTT